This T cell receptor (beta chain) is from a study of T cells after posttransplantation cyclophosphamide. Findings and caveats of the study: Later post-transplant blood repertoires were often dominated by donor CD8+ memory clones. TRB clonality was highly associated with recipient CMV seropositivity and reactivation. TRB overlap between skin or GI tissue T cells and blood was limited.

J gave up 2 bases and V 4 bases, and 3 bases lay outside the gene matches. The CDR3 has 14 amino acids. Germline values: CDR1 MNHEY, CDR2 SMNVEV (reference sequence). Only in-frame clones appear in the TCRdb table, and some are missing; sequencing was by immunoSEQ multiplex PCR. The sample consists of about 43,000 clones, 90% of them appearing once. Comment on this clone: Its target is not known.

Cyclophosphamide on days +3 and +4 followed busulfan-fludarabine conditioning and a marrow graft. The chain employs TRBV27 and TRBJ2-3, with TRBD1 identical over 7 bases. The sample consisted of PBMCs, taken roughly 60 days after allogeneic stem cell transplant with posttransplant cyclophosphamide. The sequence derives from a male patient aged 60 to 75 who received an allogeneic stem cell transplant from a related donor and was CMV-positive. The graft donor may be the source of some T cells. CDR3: CASSSGQTTDTQYF. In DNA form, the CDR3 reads TGTGCCAGCAGTTCGGGACAGACCACAGATACGCAGTATTTT.